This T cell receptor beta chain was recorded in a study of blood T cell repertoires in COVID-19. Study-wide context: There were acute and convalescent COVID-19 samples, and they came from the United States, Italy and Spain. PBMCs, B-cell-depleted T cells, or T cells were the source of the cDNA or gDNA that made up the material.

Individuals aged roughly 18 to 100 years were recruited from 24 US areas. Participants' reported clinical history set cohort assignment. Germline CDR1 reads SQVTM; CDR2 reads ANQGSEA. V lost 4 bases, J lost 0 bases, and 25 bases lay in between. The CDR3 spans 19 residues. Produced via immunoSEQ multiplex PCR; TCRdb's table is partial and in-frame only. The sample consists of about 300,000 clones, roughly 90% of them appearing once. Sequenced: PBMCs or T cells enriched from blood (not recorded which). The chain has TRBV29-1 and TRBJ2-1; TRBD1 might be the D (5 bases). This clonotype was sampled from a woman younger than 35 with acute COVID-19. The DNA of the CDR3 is TGCAGCGTTGCTTCGGCAGGGCGGTACGCAAGGAGCTCCTACAATGAGCAGTTCTTC. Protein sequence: CSVASAGRYARSSYNEQFF.